The rows below give T cell receptor beta chains drawn from one sample of a study of blood T cell repertoires in COVID-19. TCRdb's table, derived via immunoSEQ multiplex PCR, lists solely in-frame clones and lacks some. The sample records hundreds of thousands of clones, 75% to 90% being singletons. Input material: peripheral blood. The receptors originated from a woman in her thirties with acute or convalescent COVID-19. Each CDR3 is given with its conserved first and last residue. Fields, in order: V gene, D gene, J gene, CDR3 length, CDR3 DNA, CDR3 protein. A D gene is named only where the DNA matches it firmly.

v_call: TRBV9
d_call: TRBD1
j_call: TRBJ1-4
cdr3_length: 15
cdr3_nt: TGTGCCAGCAGCGCTCAAGGGACAGTTAATGAAAAACTGTTTTTT
cdr3_aa: CASSAQGTVNEKLFF

v_call: TRBV6-1
d_call: TRBD1
j_call: TRBJ1-2
cdr3_length: 15
cdr3_nt: TGTGCCAGCAGTGATGGACAGGGCCAAAACTATGGCTACACCTTC
cdr3_aa: CASSDGQGQNYGYTF

v_call: TRBV6-5
d_call: TRBD2
j_call: TRBJ2-1
cdr3_length: 15
cdr3_nt: TGTGCCAGCAGCCGCCGGGACTACAATTACAATGAGCAGTTCTTC
cdr3_aa: CASSRRDYNYNEQFF

v_call: TRBV5-1
d_call: -
j_call: TRBJ2-3
cdr3_length: 14
cdr3_nt: TGCGCCAGCAGCTTCGAGGGGGGGCCAGATACGCAGTATTTT
cdr3_aa: CASSFEGGPDTQYF

v_call: TRBV15
d_call: TRBD2
j_call: TRBJ2-7
cdr3_length: 14
cdr3_nt: TGTGCCACCGGGGATGGCGGGGGGGCTCAAGAGCAGTACTTC
cdr3_aa: CATGDGGGAQEQYF

v_call: TRBV27
d_call: -
j_call: TRBJ2-3
cdr3_length: 15
cdr3_nt: TGTGCCAGCAGTTTTTCTCCGGGGTTCACAGATACGCAGTATTTT
cdr3_aa: CASSFSPGFTDTQYF

v_call: TRBV29-1
d_call: TRBD1
j_call: TRBJ2-5
cdr3_length: 13
cdr3_nt: TGCAGCGTTAGACAGGGGAAGAGGGAGACCCAGTACTTC
cdr3_aa: CSVRQGKRETQYF

v_call: TRBV5-1
d_call: -
j_call: TRBJ2-2
cdr3_length: 15
cdr3_nt: TGCGCCAGCAGCTTGGACAGGGTTAACACCGGGGAGCTGTTTTTT
cdr3_aa: CASSLDRVNTGELFF

v_call: TRBV7-3
d_call: TRBD1
j_call: TRBJ2-1
cdr3_length: 17
cdr3_nt: TGTGCCAGCAGCAAAAGCAAGGGACAGGGGCAGCACAATGAGCAGTTCTTC
cdr3_aa: CASSKSKGQGQHNEQFF

v_call: TRBV27
d_call: -
j_call: TRBJ1-6
cdr3_length: 14
cdr3_nt: TGTGCCAGCAGCCCAGGCCGGAAGATTTCACCCCTCCACTTT
cdr3_aa: CASSPGRKISPLHF

v_call: TRBV6-1
d_call: -
j_call: TRBJ1-1
cdr3_length: 13
cdr3_nt: TGTGCCAGCAGTGAAGGACAGTCCACTGAAGCTTTCTTT
cdr3_aa: CASSEGQSTEAFF

v_call: TRBV30
d_call: TRBD1
j_call: TRBJ2-7
cdr3_length: 16
cdr3_nt: TGTGCCTGGAGTGCGATCTCGGGACAGCTCTCCTACGAGCAGTACTTC
cdr3_aa: CAWSAISGQLSYEQYF

v_call: TRBV28
d_call: -
j_call: TRBJ2-3
cdr3_length: 13
cdr3_nt: TGTGCCAGCAGACTGAGAGCGGGAGATACGCAGTATTTT
cdr3_aa: CASRLRAGDTQYF

v_call: TRBV28
d_call: -
j_call: TRBJ1-5
cdr3_length: 17
cdr3_nt: TGTGCCAGCAGTTTGCCGAGGCTCGACGGCTGGAATCAGCCCCAGCATTTT
cdr3_aa: CASSLPRLDGWNQPQHF